These 25 T cell receptor beta chains share one sample of origin, sequenced in a study of identical twins' blood T cells. TCRdb re-called the 5' RACE reads with MiXCR, one entry per CDR3 protein. Found here are a few hundred thousand distinct CDR3 sequences, about 28% of them singletons; the top ten hold 6% to 7%. The sequenced material came from PBMCs. These receptors were obtained from a woman aged 18-55 years in good health.

The J gene is TRBJ1-2, the V gene TRBV2, with 9 bases identical to TRBD1. This CDR3 has 13 residues. The junction had 6 bases not matched to a gene; V was cut back by 6 bases and J by 7 bases. From germline, CDR1 is SNHLY and CDR2 FYNNEI. Here the CDR3 reads CASSGQGTAGYTF. The CDR3 DNA is TGTGCCAGCAGCGGACAGGGGACGGCTGGCTACACCTTC.

CDR3 nucleotide sequence: TGTGCCAGCAGCTTGTTAAGGGTGTTCTCGGAAGAGCAGTTCTTC. It is translated as CASSLLRVFSEEQFF. The gene calls are TRBV5-5 and TRBJ2-1; D not resolved. From germline, CDR1 is SGHKS and CDR2 YYEKEE (reference sequence). This CDR3 region has 15 residues. The V gene lost 1 base and the J gene lost 10 bases, with 18 bases spanning the gap.

The rearrangement links TRBV20-1 to TRBJ1-1; D might be TRBD1 (6 bases). In germline, CDR1 is DFQATT, CDR2 SNEGSKA (reference sequence). CDR3 length equals 16 residues. Trimming stripped 1 base from V and 0 bases from J, with 15 bases between. The CDR3 bases are TGCAGTGCTAGAGTAGGGGGGAACCCCATGAACACTGAAGCTTTCTTT. Translated: CSARVGGNPMNTEAFF.

Only a few counts were recorded for this clonotype. V usage is TRBV10-3 and J usage is TRBJ2-1, with 9 bases aligning to TRBD2. With 8 bases clipped from V and 10 bases from J, the junction kept 6 bases outside the gene matches. The V gene's germline CDR1 is ENHRY and CDR2 SYGVKD. The CDR3 consists of 12 residues. CDR3 sequence: CAIGGTSKEQFF. Written as DNA, the CDR3 is TGTGCCATCGGGGGGACTAGCAAGGAGCAGTTCTTC.

V gene TRBV20-1 combines with J gene TRBJ2-1, with D perhaps TRBD1 or TRBD2 (6 bases each). Looked up from germline, CDR1 is DFQATT and CDR2 is SNEGSKA (reference sequence). The CDR3 consists of 12 residues. The CDR3 protein is CSARGPYNEQFF. In DNA form, the CDR3 reads TGCAGCGCTCGGGGGCCCTACAATGAGCAGTTCTTC.

V usage is TRBV20-1 and J usage is TRBJ2-3; 12 bases are shared with TRBD2. Germline CDR1 and CDR2: DFQATT and SNEGSKA (reference sequence). Trimming removed 2 bases from V and 5 bases from J; junction bases left unmatched: 14. The CDR3 extends over 18 amino acids. This chain's CDR3 is CSARPRLGLAGIRDTQYF. The CDR3, as DNA: TGCAGTGCTAGACCTCGCCTAGGACTAGCGGGAATAAGAGATACGCAGTATTTT.

In regard to this clonotype: Relative to the germline gene, one junction end is altered; a read error may explain this. This chain links TRBV6-6 with TRBJ1-1; no definite D call. This CDR3 is 11 amino acids long. Per germline, CDR1 MNHNY and CDR2 SVGAGI (reference sequence). The CDR3 nucleotides read TGTGCCAGCAGTTCATTTACTGAAGCTTCCTTT. Amino acids: CASSSFTEASF.

This clonotype came up a few times. The rearrangement links TRBV27 to TRBJ2-6; D remains ambiguous. V gave up 3 bases and J gave up 0 bases, with 9 bases separating them. Germline CDR1 MNHEY, CDR2 SMNVEV (reference sequence). This CDR3 contains 16 residues. CDR3 residues: CASSFRRNSGANVLTF. The CDR3 bases are TGTGCCAGCAGTTTTAGGAGAAACTCTGGGGCCAACGTCCTGACTTTC.

The V gene is TRBV19, the J gene TRBJ2-2; D is ambiguous. Trimming pared 1 base from V and 6 bases from J, leaving 9 bases between. Germline V gives CDR1 LNHDA, CDR2 SQIVND (reference sequence). The CDR3 is 14 amino acids. CDR3 sequence reads: CASSIAWRSGELFF. DNA of the CDR3: TGTGCCAGTAGTATAGCCTGGCGATCCGGGGAGCTGTTTTTT.

This chain joins TRBV30 and TRBJ2-2; D is undetermined. The CDR3 covers 14 residues. With 3 bases removed from V and 6 bases from J, the gap between germline ends came to 14 bases. The germline V gene encodes CDR1 GTSNPN and CDR2 SVGIG (reference sequence). DNA for the CDR3: TGTGCCTGGAGGAGATTCAGAGACGCCGGGGAGCTGTTTTTT. It is translated as CAWRRFRDAGELFF.

This chain joins TRBV20-1 and TRBJ1-5; 7 nucleotides align to TRBD1. This CDR3 region has 15 residues. V lost 0 bases and J lost 3; bases outside the gene matches: 5. Looked up from germline, CDR1 is DFQATT and CDR2 is SNEGSKA (reference sequence). The CDR3 reads CSARDPGQLNQPQHF. The DNA for the CDR3 is TGCAGTGCTAGAGATCCGGGACAGCTCAATCAGCCCCAGCATTTT.

The chain couples TRBV2 to TRBJ2-3; 8 nucleotides line up with TRBD2. The ends lost 4 bases at V and 6 bases at J; junction bases unmatched: 3. The germline V gene encodes CDR1 SNHLY and CDR2 FYNNEI. CDR3 length: 13 residues. The CDR3 here is CASSVAGPDTQYF. CDR3 DNA: TGTGCCAGCAGTGTAGCGGGACCTGATACGCAGTATTTT.

This clonotype came up a few times. This CDR3 is CASSLGLASNEQFF. The CDR3 DNA reads as TGTGCCAGCAGCTTAGGACTAGCATCAAATGAGCAGTTCTTC. The chain combines TRBV7-2 with TRBJ2-1, with 7 bases that match TRBD2. V lost 1 base, J lost 7 bases, and 4 bases stayed unmatched. CDR3 length: 14 residues. The germline CDR1 and CDR2 sequences are SGHTA and FQGNSA. Using reference TRBV7-2 and TRBJ2-1 for the parts outside the CDR3, the full variable domain is GAGVSQSPSNKVTEKGKDVELRCDPISGHTALYWYRQSLGQGLEFLIYFQGNSAPDKSGLPSDRFSAERTGGSVSTLTIQRTQQEDSAVYLCASSLGLASNEQFFGPGTRLTVL.

As concerns this clonotype: The junction differs from germline at one of its ends, possibly a read error. The genes are TRBV5-1 and TRBJ1-1, with 10 bases that match TRBD1. The CDR3 loop spans 15 amino acids. Germline V gene data show CDR1 as SGHRS and CDR2 as YFSETQ. CDR3 region: CDSNPGQGMNTEAFF. The CDR3 DNA sequence: TGCGACAGCAACCCGGGACAGGGGATGAACACTGAAGCTTTCTTT.

V and J are TRBV12-3 or TRBV12-4 and TRBJ1-1; D might be TRBD1 (6 bases). With 1 base removed from V and 11 bases from J, the gap between germline ends came to 17 bases. CDR3 length: 14 amino acids. The CDR3 region has the DNA TGTGCCAGCAGTTTAGGGGACACTAGAGTTATGGCTTTCTTT. Translated, it gives CASSLGDTRVMAFF.

This rearrangement joins TRBV7-9 to TRBJ1-1; D gene ambiguous. Trimming left V 4 bases short and J 0 bases short, with 12 bases between. The CDR3 is 15 residues long. CDR1 and CDR2 from the germline V gene are SEHNR and FQNEAQ (reference sequence). CDR3 nucleotide sequence: TGTGCCAGCAGCTCACTGTCTGGGATGAACACTGAAGCTTTCTTT. It specifies CASSSLSGMNTEAFF.

This clonotype has more than one count but fewer than ten. The V gene is TRBV12-3 or TRBV12-4, the J gene TRBJ1-3; no firm D call. This CDR3 contains 15 residues. Trimming took off 8 bases at V and 1 base at J, with 15 bases between the two ends. The CDR3 reads CASSLPRRSGNTIYF. CDR3 in DNA: TGTGCCAGCTCGCTCCCCAGGAGGTCTGGAAACACCATATATTTT.

This clonotype was detected many times. V usage is TRBV7-2 and J usage is TRBJ2-1, with TRBD2 matching over 7 bases. With 5 bases clipped from V and 4 bases from J, the junction kept 8 bases outside the gene matches. Germline V gene lookup returns CDR1 SGHTA and CDR2 FQGNSA. The CDR3 has 15 residues. The CDR3 sequence: CASSPLAGAYNEQFF. The CDR3 DNA reads TGTGCCAGCAGCCCATTGGCGGGAGCTTACAATGAGCAGTTCTTC.

The chain couples TRBV7-2 to TRBJ1-5; D ambiguous. This CDR3 has 12 amino acids. Germline CDR1 and CDR2: SGHTA and FQGNSA. V was clipped by 5 bases and J by 3 bases, with 5 bases between them. The DNA for the CDR3 is TGTGCCAGCAGCCCGTTCAATCAGCCCCAGCATTTT. Protein product: CASSPFNQPQHF.

Comments on this clonotype: A much larger clone differs by one base, so this may be a read error. The V gene is TRBV9, the J gene TRBJ1-3; D possibly corresponds to TRBD1 (5 bases). The CDR3 consists of 17 residues. Germline V CDR1 and CDR2: SGDLS, YYNGEE. The germline V and J ends were trimmed by 4 bases and 0 bases, with 17 bases remaining between them. CDR3 region: CASSPGLQASSGNTIYF. The CDR3 DNA reads TGTGCCAGCAGCCCGGGACTACAGGCCAGCTCTGGAAACACCATATATTTT.

V and J are TRBV18 and TRBJ2-3; weak D call: TRBD2 (6 bases). Germline CDR1 is KGHSH and CDR2 is LQKENI. Deletions cut 1 base from V and 4 bases from J, with 12 bases between. This CDR3 region has 15 residues. The CDR3 DNA sequence: TGTGCCAGCTCACCACGGACGGGGGAGGCAGATACGCAGTATTTT. Translating it yields CASSPRTGEADTQYF.

This chain joins TRBV7-9 and TRBJ1-5; no clear D gene. Germline CDR1 and CDR2: SEHNR and FQNEAQ (reference sequence). The CDR3 sequence is 15 residues long. Trimming left V 5 bases short and J 0 bases short, with 11 bases between. The CDR3 DNA reads as TGTGCCAGCAGCCTCGGTCTATATAGCAATCAGCCCCAGCATTTT. Translated: CASSLGLYSNQPQHF. Combining the CDR3 with reference TRBV7-9 and TRBJ1-5 gives the whole variable domain DTGVSQNPRHKITKRGQNVTFRCDPISEHNRLYWYRQTLGQGPEFLTYFQNEAQLEKSRLLSDRFSAERPKGSFSTLEIQRTEQGDSAMYLCASSLGLYSNQPQHFGDGTRLSIL.

The rearrangement uses TRBV11-1 and TRBJ2-1; D unclear. Germline values: CDR1 SGHAT, CDR2 FQDESV (reference sequence). The CDR3 extends over 14 amino acids. V lost 4 bases, J lost 7 bases, and 14 bases lay in between. The chain's CDR3 is CASSYGPGSNEQFF. For the CDR3, the DNA is TGTGCCAGCAGCTATGGACCGGGTTCGAATGAGCAGTTCTTC.

This clonotype was detected only a few times. The V and J genes are TRBV18 and TRBJ1-2, with D possibly TRBD1 on 6 matching bases. CDR3 length: 14 residues. The germline V and J ends were trimmed by 0 bases and 2 bases, with 7 bases remaining between them. The germline V gene has CDR1 KGHSH and CDR2 LQKENI. In nucleotides, the CDR3 is TGTGCCAGCTCACCACCTGACAGGAACTATGGCTACACCTTC. It yields the protein CASSPPDRNYGYTF.

The chain employs TRBV9 and TRBJ2-7; tentatively, D is TRBD1 (5 bases). Trimming stripped 3 bases from V and 1 base from J, with 8 bases between. Germline V gene sequence: CDR1 SGDLS, CDR2 YYNGEE. CDR3 size: 13 residues. As DNA, the CDR3 is TGTGCCAGCAGCGCGACAGTATCCTACGAGCAGTACTTC. Translation: CASSATVSYEQYF.